Following are 15 T cell receptor beta chains from one sample sequenced in a study of T cells in women clearing cervical HPV infection. Only in-frame clones appear in the TCRdb table, and some are missing; sequencing was by immunoSEQ multiplex PCR. The data show roughly 25,000 clones, and the top ten clones hold more than 6.5%. Sequenced input: blood buffy coat. Source of these receptors: a woman between 18 and 70 years old with a cervical HPV16 infection that either progressed to CIN3+ or cleared (not recorded which).

In the case of this clone: The read falls 3 residues short of the CDR3 end, and the missing part is taken from the germline J gene. This rearrangement joins TRBV19 to TRBJ2-3; 11 bases are shared with TRBD2. The germline gives CDR1 LNHDA, CDR2 SQIVND (reference sequence). Germline trimming cut 3 bases from V and 3 bases from J; bases unmatched to any gene: 2. The CDR3 has 15 residues. The part of the CDR3 DNA that was read is TGTGCCAGTAGTATTACTAGCGGGAGTACAGATACG. Translated: CASSITSGSTDT. The CDR3 in full is CASSITSGSTDTQYF.

In the case of this clone: The DNA ends 3 residues before the CDR3 does, and the rest of the CDR3 is filled in from the germline J gene. V usage is TRBV7-9 and J usage is TRBJ1-2; the D is unclear. CDR1 SEHNR and CDR2 FQNEAQ come from the germline V gene (reference sequence). This CDR3 contains 11 residues. The sequenced CDR3 bases are TGTGCCAGCAGCCTAAACTACGAC. Amino acids: CASSLNYD. The complete CDR3 protein is CASSLNYDYTF. Based on the CDR3 plus reference TRBV7-9 and TRBJ1-2, the full variable domain is DTGVSQNPRHKITKRGQNVTFRCDPISEHNRLYWYRQTLGQGPEFLTYFQNEAQLEKSRLLSDRFSAERPKGSFSTLEIQRTEQGDSAMYLCASSLNYDYTFGSGTRLTVV.

Details on this clone: The CDR3 end is not reached by the read, which stops 3 residues before it; the germline J gene fills it in. The chain uses TRBV30 and TRBJ1-6, with 9 nucleotides matching TRBD1. The germline gives CDR1 GTSNPN, CDR2 SVGIG (reference sequence). The CDR3 extends over 14 amino acids. The V segment lost 0 bases and the J segment 8 bases; nucleotides outside the gene matches: 2. CDR3 bases read: TGTGCCTGGAGTGTAGACAGGGGGTATTCACCC. Translated, it gives CAWSVDRGYSP. The entire CDR3 protein is CAWSVDRGYSPLHF.

The CDR3 reads CASSFGTGSPDTQYF. Partial CDR3 DNA: TGTGCCAGCAGCTTCGGTACAGGGTCGCCAGATACG. V gene TRBV11-2 combines with J gene TRBJ2-3; maybe TRBD1 (6 bases). The read terminates 3 residues ahead of where the CDR3 ends, so the germline J gene completes it. CDR1 and CDR2 (germline): SGHAT, FQNNGV. V lost 3 bases to trimming and J lost 4 bases, with 14 bases between them. CDR3 length: 15 residues.

For this clone: The CDR3 is cut off 3 residues early in the read; its end comes from the germline J gene. The chain has TRBV7-9 and TRBJ1-1; possible D gene TRBD1, 5 bases. CDR1 is SEHNR, CDR2 FQNEAQ, per germline (reference sequence). CDR3 length: 15 amino acids. CDR3 DNA, as far as it was read: TGTGCCAGCAGCCGCCTGGGACTAGCGGAAGAGACA. Its protein is CASSRLGLAEET. In full, the CDR3 is CASSRLGLAEETAFF.

A note on this clone: The read finishes 3 residues shy of the CDR3 end, and the germline J gene is used to complete it. V is TRBV7-7 and J is TRBJ2-5; tentative D call: TRBD1 (6 bases). The CDR3 contains 15 residues. V was cut by 5 bases and J by 1 base, with 14 bases left in between. The germline V gene has CDR1 SSHAT and CDR2 FNYEAQ (reference sequence). The part of the CDR3 DNA that was read is TGTGCCAGCAGCAAAGGGACAATAGGCCAAGAGACC. As protein: CASSKGTIGQET. The whole CDR3 protein is CASSKGTIGQETQYF.

A note on this clone: Coverage ceases 3 residues before the CDR3 finishes, and the germline J gene fills in the end. V usage is TRBV4-1 and J usage is TRBJ1-6; no clear D. The CDR3 covers 16 residues. Looked up from germline, CDR1 is MGHRA and CDR2 is YSYEKL. V lost 0 bases, J lost 2 bases, and 8 bases lay in between. The CDR3 DNA, read in part, is TGCGCCAGCAGCCAAGACCAGAGAACCTATAATTCACCC. Translating gives CASSQDQRTYNSP. The full CDR3 is CASSQDQRTYNSPLHF.

In the case of this clone: With the read ending 3 residues before the CDR3 end, the germline J gene is used to fill in that end. The chain recombines TRBV7-2 with TRBJ2-7; maybe TRBD2 (5 bases). Germline lookup yields CDR1 SGHTA and CDR2 FQGNSA. V was pared by 4 bases and J by 2 bases, with 9 bases between. This CDR3 spans 13 amino acids. The part of the CDR3 DNA that was read is TGTGCCAGCAGCTGGGCGGGTCCCTACGAG. Protein: CASSWAGPYE. The entire CDR3 is CASSWAGPYEQYF.

About this clone itself: The CDR3 end falls 3 residues outside the read, so it is completed with the germline J gene. The V and J genes are TRBV12-3 or TRBV12-4 and TRBJ2-1, with a tentative D call TRBD1 (6 bases). The CDR3 runs to 16 residues. V lost 3 bases to trimming and J lost 3 bases, with 15 bases between them. CDR3 DNA, as far as it was read: TGTGCCAGCAGTTTCCCTCAGGGGCGCCTCTACAATGAG. This sequence encodes CASSFPQGRLYNE. In full, the CDR3 reads CASSFPQGRLYNEQFF.

The CDR3 loop reads CASSPYLGTRGTDTQYF. The CDR3 bases that were read are TGTGCCAGCTCACCTTACCTAGGGACTCGGGGCACAGATACG. The chain joins TRBV18 to TRBJ2-3; D possibly corresponds to TRBD2 (6 bases). Read sequence stops 3 residues before the CDR3 end, and the germline J gene provides the missing end. Trimming removed 3 bases from V and 1 base from J, with 17 bases in between. Germline V gives CDR1 KGHSH, CDR2 LQKENI. The CDR3 consists of 17 residues. Together with reference TRBV18 and TRBJ2-3, the CDR3 gives the full variable domain: NAGVMQNPRHLVRRRGQEARLRCSPMKGHSHVYWYRQLPEEGLKFMVYLQKENIIDESGMPKERFSAEFPKEGPSILRIQQVVRGDSAAYFCASSPYLGTRGTDTQYFGPGTRLTVL.

Concerning this clone: The CDR3 is cut off 3 residues early in the read; its end comes from the germline J gene. This chain joins TRBV13 and TRBJ1-4; no definite D call. Trimming pared 3 bases from V and 9 bases from J, leaving 23 bases between. The germline gives CDR1 PRHDT, CDR2 FYEKMQ (reference sequence). This CDR3 comprises 17 residues. The CDR3 is CASSFRGGAAGAQKLFF. CDR3 DNA (partial): TGTGCCAGCAGCTTCCGGGGTGGAGCGGCGGGAGCACAAAAA.

Worth noting for this clone: The read is 3 residues too short to cover the CDR3 end, so that end is filled in from the germline J gene. This chain connects TRBV28 to TRBJ2-7, with 10 bases that match TRBD2. Germline lookup yields CDR1 MDHEN and CDR2 SYDVKM. The V and J ends lost 6 bases and 4 bases, in that order; junction bases with no gene match: 18. The CDR3 has 18 residues. The CDR3 reads CASSPFLAGVGSFYEQYF. CDR3 DNA (partial): TGTGCCAGCAGCCCCTTCCTAGCGGGAGTTGGTTCATTTTACGAG.

On this clone itself: With the read ending 3 residues before the CDR3 end, the germline J gene is used to fill in that end. This rearrangement joins TRBV5-1 to TRBJ2-5, with D hard to call. Germline-derived CDR1 and CDR2 are SGHRS and YFSETQ. V was cut by 0 bases and J by 2 bases, with 11 bases left in between. The CDR3 is 15 amino acids. The CDR3 spells CASSLASIQQETQYF. The CDR3 bases that were read are TGCGCCAGCAGCTTGGCCTCAATTCAGCAAGAGACC.

Remarks on this clone: Coverage ceases 3 residues before the CDR3 finishes, and the germline J gene fills in the end. The chain combines TRBV19 with TRBJ2-2; D remains unclear. Per germline, CDR1 LNHDA and CDR2 SQIVND (reference sequence). CDR3 length: 13 residues. The CDR3 is CASSGKGYSPLFF. The sequenced CDR3 bases are TGTGCCAGTAGTGGCAAGGGCTATTCACCG.

A note on this clone: The sequenced fragment ends 3 residues before the CDR3 boundary, so the rest is inferred from the germline J gene. J is TRBJ1-2 and V is TRBV7-9; a weak D match, TRBD1 (6 bases). CDR3 length: 13 amino acids. Germline V gives CDR1 SEHNR, CDR2 FQNEAQ (reference sequence). The CDR3 bases that were read are TGTGCCAGCAGCCAGGGGTCTTACAATGAC. It is translated as CASSQGSYND. The full CDR3 is CASSQGSYNDYTF.